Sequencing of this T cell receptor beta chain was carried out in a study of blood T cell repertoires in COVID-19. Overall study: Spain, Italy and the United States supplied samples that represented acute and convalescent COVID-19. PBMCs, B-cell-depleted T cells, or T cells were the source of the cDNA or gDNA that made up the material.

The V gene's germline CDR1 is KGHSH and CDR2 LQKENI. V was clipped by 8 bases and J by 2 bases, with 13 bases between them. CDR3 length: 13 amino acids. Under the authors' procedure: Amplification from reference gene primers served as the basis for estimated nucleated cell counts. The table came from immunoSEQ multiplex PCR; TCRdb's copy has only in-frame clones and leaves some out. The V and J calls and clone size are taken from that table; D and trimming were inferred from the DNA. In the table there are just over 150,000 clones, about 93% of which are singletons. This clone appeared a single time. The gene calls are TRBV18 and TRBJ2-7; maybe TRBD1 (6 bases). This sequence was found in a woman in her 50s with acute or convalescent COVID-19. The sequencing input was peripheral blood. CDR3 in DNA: TGTGCCAGCCACGGGACACAAGCCTACGAGCAGTACTTC. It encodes CASHGTQAYEQYF.